Below, 24 T cell receptor beta chains from the same sample are listed, as sequenced in a study of response to subunit inactivated influenza vaccine. TCRdb re-called the RT-PCR reads through MiXCR, storing one row per CDR3 protein. This table holds about 500,000 distinct CDR3 sequences, about 17% found once. The sample consisted of CD4+ T cells sorted from PBMCs, taken 23 months after vaccination. Receptors were obtained from a man between 50 and 75 years old who received an inactivated influenza vaccine.

This clonotype was detected ten times or more. V and J are TRBV2 and TRBJ2-1; TRBD2 aligns across 8 bases. The J segment lost 9 bases and the V segment lost 8 bases, leaving 21 bases of the junction unmatched. The CDR3 sequence is 17 residues long. The germline V gene has CDR1 SNHLY and CDR2 FYNNEI. CDR3 DNA: TGTGCCAGCGGGGGGCCGACAATTCGGGGGGGCCTCGGTGAGCAGTTCTTC. Its translation: CASGGPTIRGGLGEQFF.

The rearrangement joins TRBV20-1 to TRBJ2-3, with D uncertain. The CDR3 sequence is 15 residues long. Per germline, CDR1 DFQATT and CDR2 SNEGSKA (reference sequence). Trimming took off 1 base at V and 0 bases at J, with 11 bases between the two ends. CDR3 bases: TGCAGTGCTAGAGTGGCGGAATCTAGCACAGATACGCAGTATTTT. It is translated as CSARVAESSTDTQYF.

This rearrangement joins TRBV7-9 to TRBJ1-1, with 8 bases aligning to TRBD1. CDR1 is SEHNR and CDR2 is FQNEAQ in the germline V gene (reference sequence). CDR3 length: 16 amino acids. V was clipped by 3 bases and J by 5 bases; unmatched bases: 11. The CDR3 sequence is CASSLGTGGKGTEAFF. CDR3 nucleotide sequence: TGTGCCAGCAGCTTGGGGACAGGCGGGAAGGGGACTGAAGCTTTCTTT.

This clonotype was seen a few times. The chain recombines TRBV29-1 with TRBJ2-3, with TRBD1 matching over 7 bases. The CDR3 consists of 13 residues. Trimming cost V 6 bases and J 3 bases; bases outside gene matches: 6. Looked up from germline, CDR1 is SQVTM and CDR2 is ANQGSEA. CDR3 nucleotide sequence: TGCAGCGTGAAGAACAGGGGTACAGATACGCAGTATTTT. Amino acid sequence: CSVKNRGTDTQYF.

This clonotype appeared many times. The DNA for the CDR3 is TGTGCCAGCAGCTTATCGGGACTAGTTCAAGAGACCCAGTACTTC. Protein: CASSLSGLVQETQYF. The chain employs TRBV9 and TRBJ2-5; the match to TRBD2 covers 8 bases. Germline assignment: CDR1 SGDLS and CDR2 YYNGEE. The trim removed 4 bases at V and 2 bases at J, leaving 7 bases unmatched. CDR3 size: 15 residues.

The sample holds a few counts of this clonotype. The rearrangement uses TRBV20-1 and TRBJ2-4; D is unclear. The CDR3 extends over 13 amino acids. The V gene lost 1 base and the J gene lost 11 bases, with 15 bases spanning the gap. Germline V gene lookup returns CDR1 DFQATT and CDR2 SNEGSKA (reference sequence). CDR3 amino acids: CSARAIADNVQYF. As DNA, the CDR3 is TGCAGTGCTAGAGCCATCGCTGACAACGTTCAGTACTTC.

This clonotype was seen many times. The V and J genes are TRBV7-2 and TRBJ2-7; 8 nucleotides line up with TRBD2. The CDR3 runs 15 residues. With V trimmed by 1 base and J by 3 bases, 5 bases remained unmatched. Germline CDR1 reads SGHTA; CDR2 reads FQGNSA. The CDR3 reads CASSLDGGGFYEQYF. CDR3 DNA: TGTGCCAGCAGCTTAGACGGCGGGGGGTTCTACGAGCAGTACTTC.

V and J are TRBV4-2 and TRBJ2-2, with D unclear. This CDR3 has 15 residues. The V end lost 0 bases, the J end lost 1 base, and 6 bases lay between the germline ends. Germline CDR1 LGHNA, CDR2 YNFKEQ. Here the CDR3 reads CASSQEWGNTGELFF. The CDR3 nucleotides are TGTGCCAGCAGCCAAGAATGGGGGAACACCGGGGAGCTGTTTTTT.

Concerning this clonotype: The junction departs from germline at one end; a sequencing error may be responsible. The chain carries TRBV5-1 and TRBJ1-5; D is uncertain. The CDR3 sequence is 13 residues long. Germline loops: CDR1 SGHRS, CDR2 YFSETQ. The CDR3: CASNLAPNQPQHF. CDR3 nucleotide sequence: TGCGCCAGCAACTTGGCACCTAATCAGCCCCAGCATTTT.

This clonotype was observed many times. The CDR3 spells CASSRMSARTDTQYF. The CDR3 coding sequence is TGTGCCAGCAGCCGAATGAGTGCACGCACAGATACGCAGTATTTT. This chain joins TRBV7-3 and TRBJ2-3; no reliable D call. Trimming left V 5 bases short and J 1 base short, with 13 bases between. CDR1 is SGHTA and CDR2 is FQGTGA in the germline V gene. The CDR3 sequence is 15 residues long.

The chain couples TRBV9 to TRBJ2-1, with 7 bases aligning to TRBD2. This CDR3 has 16 residues. Per germline, CDR1 SGDLS and CDR2 YYNGEE. After removal of 0 bases from V and 3 bases from J, the junction contained 6 bases not matched to a gene. The CDR3 is CASSVAWASGYNEQFF. In nucleotides, the CDR3 is TGTGCCAGCAGCGTAGCGTGGGCTAGCGGCTACAATGAGCAGTTCTTC.

This clonotype turned up a few times. This rearrangement joins TRBV4-3 to TRBJ1-1, with D unresolved. The length of the CDR3 is 15 residues. V gave up 4 bases and J gave up 1 base, with 13 bases separating them. CDR1 and CDR2 from the germline V gene are LGHNA and YSLEER. The CDR3 DNA is TGCGCCAGCAGCCTAGAAGCGTCGGGGAACACTGAAGCTTTCTTT. Its translation: CASSLEASGNTEAFF.

The chain is built from TRBV28 and TRBJ1-1; possible D gene TRBD1, 5 bases. Germline CDR1 and CDR2: MDHEN and SYDVKM. There are 17 residues in the CDR3. V was clipped by 4 bases and J by 0 bases, with 18 bases between them. DNA for the CDR3: TGTGCCAGCAGTTCCCCCCTAGGGGCAACTATGAACACTGAAGCTTTCTTT. Translation gives CASSSPLGATMNTEAFF.

This clonotype was found many times. The rearrangement joins TRBV12-3 or TRBV12-4 to TRBJ1-2; D call uncertain. The V gene lost 7 bases and the J gene lost 3 bases, with 15 bases spanning the gap. CDR3 length: 14 amino acids. In nucleotides, the CDR3 is TGTGCCAGCACCGCAAGCGTGAGCCACTATGGCTACACCTTC. Translated: CASTASVSHYGYTF.

This clonotype has just a few counts. The J gene is TRBJ1-5, the V gene TRBV24-1; 10 nucleotides line up with TRBD1. Per the germline V gene, CDR1 is KGHDR and CDR2 is SFDVKD. The V and J ends lost 4 bases and 0 bases, in that order; junction bases with no gene match: 5. This CDR3 comprises 17 residues. CDR3 in amino acids: CATSEGQGGHSNQPQHF. The CDR3 DNA reads as TGTGCCACCAGTGAAGGACAGGGGGGCCATAGCAATCAGCCCCAGCATTTT.

This clonotype was picked up a small number of times. The CDR3 DNA follows: TGTGCCAGCAGCCAGTCTAGCGGCCCCTACGAGCAGTACTTC. Its translation: CASSQSSGPYEQYF. V usage is TRBV7-2 and J usage is TRBJ2-7; 7 bases match TRBD2. The CDR3 loop spans 14 amino acids. CDR1 and CDR2 from the germline V gene are SGHTA and FQGNSA. V was clipped by 5 bases and J by 2 bases; unmatched bases: 6.

This clonotype was seen a handful of times. This chain uses TRBV15 with TRBJ1-1, with 8 positions matching TRBD1. The germline V gene encodes CDR1 LNHNV and CDR2 YYDKDF (reference sequence). Losses at the gene ends were 0 bases for V and 4 bases for J; bases not matched to a gene: 1. This CDR3 is built from 14 residues. Here the CDR3 reads CATSRETGGTEAFF. The CDR3 bases are TGTGCCACCAGCAGAGAAACAGGGGGCACTGAAGCTTTCTTT.

This clonotype came up a few times. The J gene is TRBJ1-4, the V gene TRBV27; TRBD1 agrees at 8 bases. The CDR3 is 13 residues long. The J segment lost 7 bases and the V segment lost 6 bases, leaving 4 bases of the junction unmatched. CDR1 and CDR2 (germline): MNHEY, SMNVEV (reference sequence). CDR3: CASRNRGSEKLFF. CDR3 bases: TGTGCCAGCAGGAACAGGGGGAGTGAAAAACTGTTTTTT. Looking up the rest from reference TRBV27 and TRBJ1-4 gives the full variable domain: EAQVTQNPRYLITVTGKKLTVTCSQNMNHEYMSWYRQDPGLGLRQIYYSMNVEVTDKGDVPEGYKVSRKEKRNFPLILESPSPNQTSLYFCASRNRGSEKLFFGSGTQLSVL.

The V and J genes are TRBV28 and TRBJ2-5; D gene uncertain. CDR1 MDHEN and CDR2 SYDVKM come from the germline V gene. The CDR3 is made up of 12 amino acids. V was trimmed by 2 bases and J by 3 bases, leaving 4 bases between them. In DNA, the CDR3 is TGTGCCAGCAGTTTAGTGAAAGAGACCCAGTACTTC. Translated, it gives CASSLVKETQYF.

This chain links TRBV12-3 or TRBV12-4 with TRBJ2-2; D gene ambiguous. V was cut by 5 bases and J by 0 bases, with 22 bases left in between. The CDR3 spans 19 residues. The CDR3 sequence: CASSARSSWLYSNTGELFF. The DNA for the CDR3 is TGTGCCAGCAGTGCGCGTTCCTCTTGGCTGTATTCGAACACCGGGGAGCTGTTTTTT.

This clonotype has only a few counts. V is TRBV10-1 and J is TRBJ2-3; D possibly corresponds to TRBD2 (6 bases). CDR3 length: 15 residues. The V and J ends lost 7 bases and 4 bases respectively, with 18 bases between them. Germline assignment: CDR1 WNHNN and CDR2 SYGVQD (reference sequence). The CDR3 loop is CASTPGLLAADTQYF. The CDR3 bases are TGCGCCAGCACCCCGGGACTCCTCGCGGCAGATACGCAGTATTTT.

The chain employs TRBV4-3 and TRBJ2-2, with TRBD2 matching over 11 bases. This CDR3 is 19 amino acids long. The trim removed 4 bases at V and 3 bases at J, leaving 13 bases unmatched. Germline V gene lookup returns CDR1 LGHNA and CDR2 YSLEER. The CDR3 sequence is CASSPSTSGRIGDTGELFF. CDR3 nucleotide sequence: TGCGCCAGCAGCCCCAGCACTAGCGGGAGAATTGGGGACACCGGGGAGCTGTTTTTT.

The chain couples TRBV5-1 to TRBJ1-1; TRBD1 agrees at 8 bases. CDR1 and CDR2 from the germline V gene are SGHRS and YFSETQ. The CDR3 is 15 amino acids. The V segment lost 0 bases and the J segment 4 bases; nucleotides outside the gene matches: 5. Here the CDR3 DNA reads TGCGCCAGCAGCTTGGAGCAGGGGGCAGGCACTGAAGCTTTCTTT. It translates to CASSLEQGAGTEAFF.

The J gene is TRBJ2-5, the V gene TRBV27, with D possibly being TRBD1 (6 bases). The V gene lost 5 bases and the J gene lost 3 bases, with 13 bases spanning the gap. The CDR3 has 14 residues. CDR1 is MNHEY, CDR2 SMNVEV, per germline (reference sequence). The CDR3 DNA is TGTGCCAGCAGTATGCAGGGGCGAAAAGAGACCCAGTACTTC. Protein sequence: CASSMQGRKETQYF.